This T cell receptor (beta chain) was sequenced during a study of molecular identifiers for immune sequencing clone quantification. Whole-study findings and limits: Molecules of identical TCR sharing a barcode could underestimate highly expanded clone sizes.

TCRdb re-called the PCR reads through MiXCR, storing one row per CDR3 protein. Among 70,000 to 90,000 distinct CDR3 sequences, roughly 21% were seen once, and the ten largest hold about 0.95%. This clonotype was counted ten times or more. Antigen specificity is unknown. The sequencing sample was made of naive CD8+ T cells from blood, with Jurkat cell RNA spiked in. Subset noted: FACS-sorted CD8+CD4-CCR7+CD45RA+ naive T cells. This sequence originates from a human donor in good health. Some libraries in this study had Jurkat cell RNA spiked in.

The CDR3 loop is CASSLLSVRVALFF. The CDR3 DNA follows: TGTGCCAGCAGTCTACTGAGCGTTAGGGTCGCGCTGTTTTTT. The V gene is TRBV6-5, the J gene TRBJ2-2; D is unresolved. V was pared by 5 bases and J by 13 bases, with 20 bases between. Germline V gene data show CDR1 as MNHEY and CDR2 as SVGAGI. The length of the CDR3 is 14 residues.